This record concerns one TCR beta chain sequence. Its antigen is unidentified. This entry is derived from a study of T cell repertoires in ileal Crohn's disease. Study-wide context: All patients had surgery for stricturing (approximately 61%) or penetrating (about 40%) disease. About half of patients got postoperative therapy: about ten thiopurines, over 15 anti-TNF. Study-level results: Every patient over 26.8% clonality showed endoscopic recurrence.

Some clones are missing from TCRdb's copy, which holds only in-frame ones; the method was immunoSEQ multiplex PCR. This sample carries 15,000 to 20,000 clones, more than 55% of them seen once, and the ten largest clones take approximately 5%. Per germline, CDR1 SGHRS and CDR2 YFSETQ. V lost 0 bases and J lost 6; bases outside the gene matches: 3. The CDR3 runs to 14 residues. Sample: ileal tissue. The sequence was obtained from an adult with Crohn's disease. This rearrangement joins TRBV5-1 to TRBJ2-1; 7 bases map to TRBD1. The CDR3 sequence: CASSLGAGGNEQFF. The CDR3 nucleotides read TGCGCCAGCAGCTTGGGGGCAGGGGGCAATGAGCAGTTCTTC. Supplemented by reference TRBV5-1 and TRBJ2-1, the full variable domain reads KAGVTQTPRYLIKTRGQQVTLSCSPISGHRSVSWYQQTPGQGLQFLFEYFSETQRNKGNFPGRFSGRQFSNSRSEMNVSTLELGDSALYLCASSLGAGGNEQFFGPGTRLTVL.